These 31 T cell receptor beta chains came from one sample sequenced in a study of blood T cell repertoires in COVID-19. TCRdb's copy holds only in-frame clones and misses some; the assay was immunoSEQ multiplex PCR. The sample consists of some 170,000 clones, about four fifths of them appearing once. The sequenced sample was peripheral blood. The receptors were gathered from a woman in her 70s with acute or convalescent COVID-19.

In its sample, this clone was seen a few times. The chain carries TRBV10-3 and TRBJ2-1, with TRBD2 matching over 7 bases. The CDR3 has 15 residues. Germline V CDR1 and CDR2: ENHRY, SYGVKD. Germline trimming cut 4 bases from V and 2 bases from J; bases unmatched to any gene: 5. CDR3 loop: CAISAKGGTYNEQFF. In DNA, the CDR3 is TGTGCCATCAGTGCTAAGGGAGGGACCTACAATGAGCAGTTCTTC.

Concerning this clone: A read error may account for a junction end that differs from germline. This rearrangement joins TRBV12-5 to TRBJ1-2; D call uncertain. The CDR3 has 11 amino acids. The V gene's germline CDR1 is LGHNT and CDR2 FRNRAP. CDR3 nucleotides: TGTGCTAGTGGCTCTAATTATGGCTACACCTTC. Protein product: CASGSNYGYTF.

This clone has only a few counts. This chain connects TRBV28 to TRBJ1-6, with D tentatively TRBD1 (6 bases). The V and J ends lost 9 bases and 6 bases respectively, with 15 bases between them. Per germline, CDR1 MDHEN and CDR2 SYDVKM. CDR3 length: 14 residues. This CDR3 is CASSGGARNSPLHF. The CDR3 nucleotides are TGTGCCAGTTCGGGGGGGGCTCGTAATTCACCCCTCCACTTT.

V usage is TRBV6-6 and J usage is TRBJ1-5, with D unclear. V was pared by 6 bases and J by 0 bases, with 12 bases between. Germline CDR1 MNHNY, CDR2 SVGAGI (reference sequence). The CDR3 spans 15 residues. In nucleotides, the CDR3 is TGTGCCAGCAGATCCACGGGGTTTAGCAATCAGCCCCAGCATTTT. This sequence encodes CASRSTGFSNQPQHF.

This clone was counted a few times. CDR3 region: CASSYGEAAWGYTF. Here the CDR3 DNA reads TGTGCCAGCAGTTACGGAGAGGCCGCCTGGGGCTACACCTTC. The genes are TRBV6-5 and TRBJ1-2; the D is unclear. Germline CDR1 reads MNHEY; CDR2 reads SVGAGI. The CDR3 spans 14 residues. V lost 2 bases, J lost 8 bases, and 15 bases lay in between.

V gene TRBV10-3 combines with J gene TRBJ1-2; D perhaps matches TRBD1 (5 bases). V lost 2 bases, J lost 4 bases, and 11 bases lay in between. Looked up from germline, CDR1 is ENHRY and CDR2 is SYGVKD. This CDR3 spans 14 amino acids. This CDR3 is CAISEGALGYGYTF. DNA of the CDR3: TGTGCCATCAGTGAGGGGGCCTTAGGCTATGGCTACACCTTC.

J is TRBJ1-1 and V is TRBV4-3, with D tentatively TRBD1 (5 bases). CDR1 and CDR2 (germline): LGHNA, YSLEER. Trimming left V 4 bases short and J 5 bases short, with 14 bases between. The CDR3 sequence is 14 residues long. CDR3: CASSPQTRGTEAFF. The CDR3 DNA reads TGCGCCAGCAGCCCTCAAACCCGGGGGACTGAAGCTTTCTTT.

This rearrangement joins TRBV7-9 to TRBJ2-3; 7 bases line up with TRBD1. The V gene's germline CDR1 is SEHNR and CDR2 FQNEAQ (reference sequence). CDR3 size: 17 residues. V shed 5 bases and J 2 bases; nucleotides not matched to a gene: 13. The CDR3 nucleotides read TGTGCCAGCAGCGCCTCACGAGGGGGCCGAAACACAGATACGCAGTATTTT. It translates to CASSASRGGRNTDTQYF.

The chain has TRBV3-1 (or the pseudogene TRBV3-2) and TRBJ1-1; tentative D call: TRBD1 (5 bases). The CDR3 consists of 17 residues. Germline V gene data show CDR1 as LGHDT and CDR2 as YNNKEL (reference sequence). Trimming shortened V by 1 base and J by 6 bases, and 21 bases separated the two germline ends. CDR3 protein: CASSQGFRAGQVSEAFF. CDR3 nucleotide sequence: TGTGCCAGCAGCCAAGGTTTTCGGGCAGGGCAGGTGTCTGAAGCTTTCTTT.

The rearrangement joins TRBV5-1 to TRBJ1-1; D is ambiguous. V was clipped by 0 bases and J by 1 base, with 10 bases between them. Germline values: CDR1 SGHRS, CDR2 YFSETQ. This CDR3 is 15 amino acids long. CDR3 DNA: TGCGCCAGCAGCTTGGATTTGCGTAAGAACACTGAAGCTTTCTTT. As protein: CASSLDLRKNTEAFF. The variable domain in full, with the rest retrieved from reference TRBV5-1 and TRBJ1-1, is KAGVTQTPRYLIKTRGQQVTLSCSPISGHRSVSWYQQTPGQGLQFLFEYFSETQRNKGNFPGRFSGRQFSNSRSEMNVSTLELGDSALYLCASSLDLRKNTEAFFGQGTRLTVV.

The CDR3: CASSLEDRGNQPQHF. For the CDR3, the DNA is TGCGCCAGCAGCCTAGAGGACCGGGGGAATCAGCCCCAGCATTTT. This rearrangement joins TRBV4-3 to TRBJ1-5, with D tentatively TRBD1 (5 bases). Germline loops: CDR1 LGHNA, CDR2 YSLEER. CDR3 length: 15 residues. The V end lost 4 bases, the J end lost 4 bases, and 14 bases lay between the germline ends.

This chain connects TRBV28 to TRBJ2-5; D perhaps matches TRBD2 (6 bases). The V end lost 3 bases, the J end lost 2 bases, and 13 bases lay between the germline ends. Germline lookup yields CDR1 MDHEN and CDR2 SYDVKM. The CDR3 runs 15 residues. The DNA for the CDR3 is TGTGCCAGCAGTTTTCGGGGACTCACGCAAGAGACCCAGTACTTC. Translation gives CASSFRGLTQETQYF. The variable domain in full, with the rest retrieved from reference TRBV28 and TRBJ2-5, is DVKVTQSSRYLVKRTGEKVFLECVQDMDHENMFWYRQDPGLGLRLIYFSYDVKMKEKGDIPEGYSVSREKKERFSLILESASTNQTSMYLCASSFRGLTQETQYFGPGTRLLVL.

The chain joins TRBV6-5 to TRBJ2-1; D is possibly TRBD2 (5 bases). There are 11 residues in the CDR3. Germline CDR1 reads MNHEY; CDR2 reads SVGAGI. Between the trimmed V and J ends, which lost 8 bases and 7 bases, there was a span of 9 bases. The CDR3 sequence is CASHRGNEQFF. The CDR3 nucleotides read TGTGCCAGCCATCGAGGGAATGAGCAGTTCTTC.

This clone was counted once. The rearrangement links TRBV11-2 to TRBJ1-4, with D perhaps matching TRBD1 (6 bases). Germline V gives CDR1 SGHAT, CDR2 FQNNGV. This CDR3 comprises 13 residues. V was shortened by 2 bases and J by 7 bases, with 8 bases between the two germline ends. CDR3 nucleotides: TGTGCCAGCAGCTTAAAGGGGGTTGAAAAACTGTTTTTT. Translating it yields CASSLKGVEKLFF.

The rearrangement joins TRBV4-1 to TRBJ2-3; D might be TRBD1 (6 bases). CDR1 MGHRA and CDR2 YSYEKL come from the germline V gene. The CDR3 covers 16 residues. Trimming took off 2 bases at V and 2 bases at J, with 14 bases between the two ends. The CDR3 region has the DNA TGCGCCAGCAGCCAATGGTACGAGGGGGTCACAGATACGCAGTATTTT. Its protein is CASSQWYEGVTDTQYF.

J is TRBJ2-7 and V is TRBV4-3; 14 nucleotides agree with TRBD2. Germline CDR1 is LGHNA and CDR2 is YSLEER. V shed 4 bases, J shed 3 bases, and the junction held 8 bases outside the gene matches. The CDR3 has 17 amino acids. The CDR3 DNA reads as TGCGCCAGCAGCCCTAGACTAGCGGGAGGGTGGGGCTACGAGCAGTACTTC. It encodes CASSPRLAGGWGYEQYF.

This chain connects TRBV19 to TRBJ1-2; D unclear. CDR1 LNHDA and CDR2 SQIVND come from the germline V gene (reference sequence). V was trimmed by 4 bases and J by 7 bases, leaving 13 bases between them. The CDR3 is made up of 13 amino acids. CDR3 coding DNA: TGTGCCAGTAGTACCCCTCGCGTTGGTGGCTACACCTTC. It yields the protein CASSTPRVGGYTF. The full variable domain, with the rest looked up from reference TRBV19 and TRBJ1-2, is DGGITQSPKYLFRKEGQNVTLSCEQNLNHDAMYWYRQDPGQGLRLIYYSQIVNDFQKGDIAEGYSVSREKKESFPLTVTSAQKNPTAFYLCASSTPRVGGYTFGSGTRLTVV.

This clone was counted only a few times. The CDR3 DNA reads TGCAGCGTTGACAACCCGGGACAGGGATCTGAAGCTTTCTTT. Its translation: CSVDNPGQGSEAFF. The chain employs TRBV29-1 and TRBJ1-1; 9 nucleotides align to TRBD1. CDR3 size: 14 residues. Unmatched junction bases numbered 8, after V lost 3 bases and J lost 6 bases. Germline loops: CDR1 SQVTM, CDR2 ANQGSEA.

This clone has just one count. This chain joins TRBV25-1 and TRBJ2-7; 7 bases match TRBD1. The germline CDR1 and CDR2 sequences are MGHDK and SYGVNS. CDR3 length equals 13 residues. Trimming took 6 bases from V and 2 from J; bases not matched to a gene: 4. CDR3 residues: CASRNRGAYEQYF. CDR3 coding DNA: TGTGCCAGCAGGAACAGGGGTGCCTACGAGCAGTACTTC.

The CDR3 sequence is CAWSVSRREQYF. The CDR3 nucleotides read TGTGCCTGGAGTGTGTCTCGTCGCGAGCAGTACTTC. V gene TRBV30 combines with J gene TRBJ2-7; D remains ambiguous. Germline CDR1 and CDR2: GTSNPN and SVGIG (reference sequence). Trimming took off 0 bases at V and 6 bases at J, with 9 bases between the two ends. This CDR3 contains 12 residues.

This chain joins TRBV24-1 and TRBJ2-5; D uncertain. The CDR3 covers 11 residues. Germline values: CDR1 KGHDR, CDR2 SFDVKD. Trimming left V 5 bases short and J 3 bases short, with 3 bases between. The CDR3 loop reads CATSAEETQYF. Written as DNA, the CDR3 is TGTGCCACCAGTGCAGAAGAGACCCAGTACTTC.

The V and J genes are TRBV29-1 and TRBJ2-1, with 8 bases matching TRBD1. J was trimmed by 5 bases and V by 8 bases; bases with no gene match: 5. Germline V lookup: CDR1 SQVTM, CDR2 ANQGSEA. The CDR3 totals 12 residues. CDR3 amino acids: CSSGTGHNEQFF. The DNA for the CDR3 is TGCAGCTCCGGGACAGGACACAATGAGCAGTTCTTC.

This clone occurred once. The chain recombines TRBV6-5 with TRBJ1-1; TRBD1 is a possible D gene (5 bases). Trimming pared 7 bases from V and 0 bases from J, leaving 9 bases between. Germline V gene sequence: CDR1 MNHEY, CDR2 SVGAGI. There are 13 residues in the CDR3. This chain's CDR3 is CASTKTVNTEAFF. In DNA, the CDR3 is TGTGCCAGCACCAAGACAGTGAACACTGAAGCTTTCTTT.

The rearrangement links TRBV28 to TRBJ1-3; TRBD1 is a possible D gene (6 bases). This CDR3 contains 12 residues. The V gene's germline CDR1 is MDHEN and CDR2 SYDVKM. The V end was cut by 5 bases, the J end by 12 bases, with 14 bases between. The CDR3 reads CASSNQGQGIYF. The CDR3 DNA sequence: TGTGCCAGCAGTAACCAGGGGCAGGGCATATATTTT.

The V and J genes are TRBV6-2 or TRBV6-3 and TRBJ1-1, with 10 bases aligning to TRBD1. CDR3 length: 15 residues. Germline V CDR1 and CDR2: MNHEY, SVGEGT. V lost 6 bases, J lost 4 bases, and 8 bases stayed unmatched. The DNA of the CDR3 is TGTGCCAGCAGCCGGACAGGGGGTTTTAGCACTGAAGCTTTCTTT. Residues: CASSRTGGFSTEAFF.

The rearrangement uses TRBV7-8 and TRBJ1-1, with D uncertain. Germline lookup yields CDR1 SGHVS and CDR2 FQNEAQ. Trimming removed 4 bases from V and 8 bases from J, with 17 bases in between. The CDR3 runs to 14 residues. The CDR3 DNA sequence: TGTGCCAGCAGCTCCTTAGCGCGCGAGAAAGAAGCTTTCTTT. It translates to CASSSLAREKEAFF.

This chain links TRBV4-1 with TRBJ1-5, with D possibly being TRBD1 (5 bases). The length of the CDR3 is 15 residues. CDR1 and CDR2 from the germline V gene are MGHRA and YSYEKL. Trimming shortened V by 0 bases and J by 2 bases, and 8 bases separated the two germline ends. This CDR3 reads CASSQDQTGNQPQHF. The CDR3 bases are TGCGCCAGCAGCCAAGATCAGACAGGCAATCAGCCCCAGCATTTT.

Points on this clone: Sequence at one end of the junction differs from germline and may be a read error. The V gene is TRBV7-7, the J gene TRBJ1-1, with D perhaps matching TRBD1 (5 bases). From germline, CDR1 is SSHAT and CDR2 FNYEAQ (reference sequence). This CDR3 comprises 13 residues. This chain's CDR3 is CASSLRRTTEAFF. DNA of the CDR3: TGTGCTAGCAGCTTACGCCGGACAACTGAAGCTTTCTTT.

The chain has TRBV11-2 and TRBJ2-7, with unresolved D. The germline V gene encodes CDR1 SGHAT and CDR2 FQNNGV. This CDR3 is 12 amino acids long. V lost 5 bases and J lost 5, with 10 bases in between. The CDR3 loop is CASSPSSDEQYF. CDR3 nucleotides: TGTGCCAGCAGCCCTAGTTCGGACGAGCAGTACTTC. Variable domain in full (rest from reference TRBV11-2 and TRBJ2-7): EAGVAQSPRYKIIEKRQSVAFWCNPISGHATLYWYQQILGQGPKLLIQFQNNGVVDDSQLPKDRFSAERLKGVDSTLKIQPAKLEDSAVYLCASSPSSDEQYFGPGTRLTVT.

This CDR3 is CSASVDRAYEQYF. The CDR3 region has the DNA TGCAGTGCTAGTGTGGACAGGGCCTACGAGCAGTACTTC. V and J are TRBV20-1 and TRBJ2-7, with 8 bases identical to TRBD1. Germline V gives CDR1 DFQATT, CDR2 SNEGSKA (reference sequence). The CDR3 length is 13 residues. Trimming took 3 bases from V and 2 from J; bases not matched to a gene: 3.

The J gene is TRBJ1-6, the V gene TRBV9; 9 nucleotides agree with TRBD1. The CDR3 sequence is 15 residues long. V gave up 0 bases and J gave up 10 bases; unmatched junction bases: 5. Germline CDR1 and CDR2: SGDLS and YYNGEE. The CDR3 spells CASSVGTGVGSPLHF. As DNA, the CDR3 is TGTGCCAGCAGCGTAGGGACAGGGGTGGGGTCACCCCTCCACTTT. The full variable domain, in which reference TRBV9 and TRBJ1-6 provide the parts outside the CDR3, is DSGVTQTPKHLITATGQRVTLRCSPRSGDLSVYWYQQSLDQGLQFLIQYYNGEERAKGNILERFSAQQFPDLHSELNLSSLELGDSALYFCASSVGTGVGSPLHFGNGTRLTVT.